The 23 T cell receptor beta chains presented below share a single source sample, sequenced in a study of T cell repertoires in cytomegalovirus infection. TCRdb re-called the reads with MiXCR, one entry per CDR3 protein. The sample contains about 740,000 distinct CDR3 sequences, approximately 34% of which appear only once. The sample was PBMCs. These TCRs come from a human donor in good health (CMV status not recorded). Some clones in this sample may be carry-over from other donors' samples.

This chain links TRBV19 with TRBJ2-6, with D possibly matching TRBD2 (5 bases). From germline, CDR1 is LNHDA and CDR2 SQIVND (reference sequence). The V gene lost 6 bases and the J gene lost 2 bases, with 14 bases spanning the gap. The length of the CDR3 is 16 residues. CDR3 sequence reads: CASRPMRVTGANVLTF. The CDR3 DNA is TGTGCCAGTAGGCCTATGCGGGTTACTGGGGCCAACGTCCTGACTTTC.

The chain carries TRBV27 and TRBJ2-1, with D maybe TRBD2 (6 bases). V was cut by 6 bases and J by 8 bases, with 23 bases left in between. CDR1 and CDR2 from the germline V gene are MNHEY and SMNVEV (reference sequence). The CDR3 spans 16 residues. Here the CDR3 reads CASSPPGGRHGDEQFF. As DNA, the CDR3 is TGTGCCAGCAGCCCCCCAGGAGGGAGGCACGGCGATGAGCAGTTCTTC.

The chain recombines TRBV15 with TRBJ2-3; D is possibly TRBD2 (5 bases). There are 14 residues in the CDR3. V gave up 1 base and J gave up 6 bases, with 11 bases separating them. Looked up from germline, CDR1 is LNHNV and CDR2 is YYDKDF (reference sequence). This CDR3 reads CATSRADPGDTQYF. The CDR3 region has the DNA TGTGCCACCAGCAGAGCTGACCCGGGGGATACGCAGTATTTT.

This clonotype appeared a few times. DNA of the CDR3: TGTGCCAGCAGCTCAAATTACCAGAACACTGAAGCTTTCTTT. This encodes CASSSNYQNTEAFF. The J gene is TRBJ1-1, the V gene TRBV7-6; D unresolved. Germline V gene data show CDR1 as SGHVS and CDR2 as FNYEAQ. V lost 4 bases to trimming and J lost 1 base, with 10 bases between them. The CDR3 loop spans 14 amino acids.

This clonotype was seen repeatedly, ten times or more. This chain connects TRBV19 to TRBJ2-7; D is perhaps TRBD1 or TRBD2 (6 bases each). Trimming shortened V by 6 bases and J by 0 bases, and 18 bases separated the two germline ends. The CDR3 length is 16 residues. Germline CDR1 reads LNHDA; CDR2 reads SQIVND (reference sequence). In nucleotides, the CDR3 is TGTGCCAGTAGGGCTACTTGGGGGGACATCTCCTACGAGCAGTACTTC. Protein product: CASRATWGDISYEQYF. Filled out from reference TRBV19 and TRBJ2-7, the complete variable domain reads DGGITQSPKYLFRKEGQNVTLSCEQNLNHDAMYWYRQDPGQGLRLIYYSQIVNDFQKGDIAEGYSVSREKKESFPLTVTSAQKNPTAFYLCASRATWGDISYEQYFGPGTRLTVT.

This clonotype was detected a few times. This chain joins TRBV6-8 and TRBJ1-2, with 8 bases lining up with TRBD1. J lost 3 bases, V lost 4 bases, and 10 bases had no gene match. This CDR3 has 16 residues. Germline V gene lookup returns CDR1 MNHGY and CDR2 SAAAGT. CDR3 sequence reads: CASSSAGTGGYYGYTF. The CDR3 region has the DNA TGTGCCAGCAGTTCGGCCGGGACAGGAGGCTACTATGGCTACACCTTC.

This clonotype was observed a few times. This sequence joins TRBV12-3 or TRBV12-4 and TRBJ2-7, with TRBD1 matching over 8 bases. V shed 4 bases, J shed 6 bases, and the junction held 5 bases outside the gene matches. This CDR3 has 13 amino acids. The CDR3 DNA sequence: TGTGCCAGCAGTTCATTTACAGGGGGCGAGCAGTACTTC. Its translation is CASSSFTGGEQYF.

This clonotype was detected ten times or more. V gene TRBV7-2 combines with J gene TRBJ2-5; 10 bases fit TRBD2. The CDR3 has 15 amino acids. Trimming took 5 bases from V and 4 from J; bases not matched to a gene: 7. CDR1 and CDR2 (germline): SGHTA, FQGNSA. CDR3 amino acids: CASSPRTSGRETQYF. As DNA, the CDR3 is TGTGCCAGCAGCCCTAGGACTAGCGGTAGAGAGACCCAGTACTTC.

The sample holds a few counts of this clonotype. The V call is TRBV20-1, the J call TRBJ1-1; 9 nucleotides line up with TRBD1. In germline, CDR1 is DFQATT, CDR2 SNEGSKA (reference sequence). V was pared by 6 bases and J by 10 bases, with 18 bases of the junction left unmatched. CDR3 length: 15 amino acids. This CDR3 is CSASDLQGADESAFF. In DNA form, the CDR3 reads TGCAGTGCCTCGGACCTACAGGGGGCAGATGAGTCAGCTTTCTTT.

The chain carries TRBV10-1 and TRBJ2-1; D is possibly TRBD2 (7 bases). The CDR3 has 17 residues. CDR1 is WNHNN and CDR2 is SYGVQD in the germline V gene (reference sequence). The V and J ends lost 2 bases and 4 bases respectively, with 18 bases between them. The CDR3 DNA follows: TGCGCCAGCAGTGAGGTGACCCGGGGGGCTTTATACAATGAGCAGTTCTTC. It codes for CASSEVTRGALYNEQFF.

This clonotype showed up just once. This chain connects TRBV18 to TRBJ2-1; no clear D. Trimming stripped 2 bases from V and 6 bases from J, with 8 bases between. CDR3 length equals 13 residues. Germline-derived CDR1 and CDR2 are KGHSH and LQKENI. The CDR3 nucleotides are TGTGCCAGCTCACCAGACTCTCTCAATGAGCAGTTCTTC. This translates into CASSPDSLNEQFF.

This clonotype was detected once. This sequence joins TRBV6-1 and TRBJ2-5; D may be TRBD2 (6 bases). Per the germline V gene, CDR1 is MNHNS and CDR2 is SASEGT. The CDR3 totals 14 residues. The V and J ends lost 6 bases and 10 bases respectively, with 21 bases between them. CDR3 region: CASSPGTSASDQYF. CDR3 coding DNA: TGTGCCAGCAGCCCCGGGACTTCCGCTTCCGACCAGTACTTC.

The gene calls are TRBV6-2 or TRBV6-3 and TRBJ2-1, with unresolved D. The CDR3 loop spans 12 amino acids. Germline CDR1 MNHEY, CDR2 SVGEGT. V lost 6 bases to trimming and J lost 3 bases, with 6 bases between them. The CDR3, as DNA: TGTGCCAGCAGGCGTGACTACAATGAGCAGTTCTTC. It specifies CASRRDYNEQFF.

This clonotype was picked up many times. The genes are TRBV28 and TRBJ1-3, with a tentative D call TRBD1 (5 bases). V was cut by 5 bases and J by 3 bases, with 23 bases left in between. Germline V gene sequence: CDR1 MDHEN, CDR2 SYDVKM. This CDR3 has 18 residues. The CDR3 bases are TGTGCCAGCAGTCCACCCACTTGGGCAGGGAACGATGGAAACACCATATATTTT. This sequence encodes CASSPPTWAGNDGNTIYF.

This clonotype was seen more than once but under ten times. J is TRBJ2-5 and V is TRBV27, with D tentatively TRBD2 (6 bases). The CDR3 length is 17 residues. Germline V gene lookup returns CDR1 MNHEY and CDR2 SMNVEV (reference sequence). The V end lost 5 bases, the J end lost 1 base, and 20 bases lay between the germline ends. CDR3 nucleotides: TGTGCCAGCAGTCCCCGGGGGAGCGGAGTTGCCCAAGAGACCCAGTACTTC. Protein sequence: CASSPRGSGVAQETQYF.

This clonotype has only a few counts. This chain uses TRBV12-3 or TRBV12-4 with TRBJ2-1, with 11 bases lining up with TRBD2. J was trimmed by 11 bases and V by 6 bases; bases with no gene match: 9. The CDR3 totals 14 residues. CDR3: CASSPGLAVVKQFF. The DNA of the CDR3 is TGTGCCAGCAGCCCGGGACTAGCGGTCGTAAAGCAGTTCTTC.

CDR3 nucleotide sequence: TGTGCCAGCAGCGGCCACGAAGACCGTCCCGGGGAGCTGTTTTTT. Translating gives CASSGHEDRPGELFF. The chain links TRBV7-6 to TRBJ2-2; D remains ambiguous. V shed 5 bases and J shed 6 bases, with 16 bases lying between them. This CDR3 comprises 15 residues. CDR1 is SGHVS and CDR2 is FNYEAQ in the germline V gene. Full variable domain (remainder filled in from reference TRBV7-6 and TRBJ2-2): GAGVSQSPRYKVTKRGQDVALRCDPISGHVSLYWYRQALGQGPEFLTYFNYEAQQDKSGLPNDRFSAERPEGSISTLTIQRTEQRDSAMYRCASSGHEDRPGELFFGEGSRLTVL.

A word on this clonotype: The junction and the germline gene differ at one end; a read error may be behind it. V usage is TRBV20-1 and J usage is TRBJ2-7, with 10 bases that match TRBD2. The CDR3 runs to 15 residues. Germline CDR1 and CDR2: DFQATT and SNEGSKA (reference sequence). The CDR3 region is CSARDRGAGGREQYF. The CDR3 DNA reads TGCAGTGCTAGAGATAGGGGAGCGGGGGGGCGTGAGCAGTATTTC.

The genes are TRBV7-9 and TRBJ2-6, with D perhaps matching TRBD1 (5 bases). V shed 6 bases and J shed 0 bases, with 27 bases lying between them. The CDR3 is made up of 21 amino acids. CDR1 SEHNR and CDR2 FQNEAQ come from the germline V gene (reference sequence). The CDR3 spells CASSYDSTDSPLSSGANVLTF. In DNA, the CDR3 is TGTGCCAGCAGTTACGACAGCACAGACAGCCCCCTAAGCTCTGGGGCCAACGTCCTGACTTTC.

This clonotype was counted only a few times. The chain has TRBV28 and TRBJ1-2, with unresolved D. There are 12 residues in the CDR3. Germline CDR1 and CDR2: MDHEN and SYDVKM. V lost 7 bases to trimming and J lost 8 bases, with 14 bases between them. The CDR3 sequence: CASTRISGGYTF. CDR3 bases: TGTGCCAGCACCCGGATCTCGGGAGGCTACACCTTC.

This clonotype was seen at least ten times. The CDR3 loop is CASSPSGTVRYEGYEQYF. CDR3 nucleotides: TGTGCCAGCAGTCCTAGCGGGACTGTCCGATACGAGGGGTACGAGCAGTACTTC. The rearrangement links TRBV7-6 to TRBJ2-7; 9 positions match TRBD2. Trimming cost V 6 bases and J 4 bases; bases outside gene matches: 19. Per the germline V gene, CDR1 is SGHVS and CDR2 is FNYEAQ. The CDR3 totals 18 residues. The full variable domain, with the rest looked up from reference TRBV7-6 and TRBJ2-7, is GAGVSQSPRYKVTKRGQDVALRCDPISGHVSLYWYRQALGQGPEFLTYFNYEAQQDKSGLPNDRFSAERPEGSISTLTIQRTEQRDSAMYRCASSPSGTVRYEGYEQYFGPGTRLTVT.

The chain carries TRBV12-3 or TRBV12-4 and TRBJ2-2; TRBD2 matches 14 bases. V lost 3 bases and J lost 5; bases outside the gene matches: 5. This CDR3 contains 17 residues. This CDR3 is CASSLTSGGARTGELFF. CDR3 sequence (DNA): TGTGCCAGCAGTTTGACTAGCGGGGGGGCAAGAACCGGGGAGCTGTTTTTT.

This clonotype was seen ten or more times. J is TRBJ2-5 and V is TRBV24-1; D call uncertain. CDR1 KGHDR and CDR2 SFDVKD come from the germline V gene. The germline V and J ends were trimmed by 7 bases and 3 bases, with 8 bases remaining between them. The CDR3 has 12 amino acids. CDR3 residues: CATRVREETQYF. CDR3 in DNA: TGTGCCACCAGGGTCCGGGAAGAGACCCAGTACTTC.